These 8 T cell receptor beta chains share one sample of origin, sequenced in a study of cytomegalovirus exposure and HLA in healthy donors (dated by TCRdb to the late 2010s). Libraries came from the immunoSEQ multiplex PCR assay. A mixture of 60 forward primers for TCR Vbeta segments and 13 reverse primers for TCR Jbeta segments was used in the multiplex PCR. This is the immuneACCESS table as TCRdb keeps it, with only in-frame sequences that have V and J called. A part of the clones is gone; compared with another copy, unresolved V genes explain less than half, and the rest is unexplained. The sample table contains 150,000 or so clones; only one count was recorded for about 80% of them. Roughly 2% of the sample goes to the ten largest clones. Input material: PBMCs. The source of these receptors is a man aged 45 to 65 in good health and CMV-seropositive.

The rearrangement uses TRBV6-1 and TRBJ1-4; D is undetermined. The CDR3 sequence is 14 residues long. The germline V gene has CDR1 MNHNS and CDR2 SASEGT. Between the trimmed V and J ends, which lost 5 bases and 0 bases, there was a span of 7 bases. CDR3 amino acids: CASSNRATNEKLFF. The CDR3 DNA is TGTGCCAGCAGTAATCGCGCAACTAATGAAAAACTGTTTTTT.

The CDR3: CASSLVTGGTYEQYF. The DNA of the CDR3 is TGCGCCAGCAGCTTGGTGACAGGGGGTACCTACGAGCAGTACTTC. J is TRBJ2-7 and V is TRBV5-1, with 9 bases fitting TRBD1. Germline V gene sequence: CDR1 SGHRS, CDR2 YFSETQ. The ends lost 0 bases at V and 2 bases at J; junction bases unmatched: 3. This CDR3 spans 15 amino acids.

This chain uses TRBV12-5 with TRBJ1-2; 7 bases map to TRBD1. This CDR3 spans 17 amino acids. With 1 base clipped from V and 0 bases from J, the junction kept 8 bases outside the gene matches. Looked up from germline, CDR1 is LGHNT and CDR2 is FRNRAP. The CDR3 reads CASGLERTGQANYGYTF. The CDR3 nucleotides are TGTGCTAGTGGTTTGGAAAGGACAGGTCAAGCTAACTATGGCTACACCTTC.

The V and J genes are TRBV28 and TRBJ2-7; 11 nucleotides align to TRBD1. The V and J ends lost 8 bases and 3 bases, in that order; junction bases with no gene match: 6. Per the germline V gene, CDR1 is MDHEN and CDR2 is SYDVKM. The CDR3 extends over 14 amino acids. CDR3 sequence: CASLSGTGGYEQYF. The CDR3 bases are TGTGCCAGCCTCTCCGGGACAGGGGGCTACGAGCAGTACTTC.

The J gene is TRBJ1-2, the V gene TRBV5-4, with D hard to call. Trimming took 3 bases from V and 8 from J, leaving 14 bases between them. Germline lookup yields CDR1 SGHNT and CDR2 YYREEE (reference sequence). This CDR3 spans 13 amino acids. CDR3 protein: CASSSTTPGGYTF. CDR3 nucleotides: TGTGCCAGCAGCTCCACGACCCCCGGGGGCTACACCTTC.

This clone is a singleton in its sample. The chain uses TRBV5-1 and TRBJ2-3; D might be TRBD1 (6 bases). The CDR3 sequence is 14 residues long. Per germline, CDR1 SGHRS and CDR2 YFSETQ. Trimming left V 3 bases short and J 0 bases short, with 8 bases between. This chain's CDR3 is CASSSQGSTDTQYF. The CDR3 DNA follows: TGCGCCAGCAGCTCACAGGGAAGCACAGATACGCAGTATTTT.

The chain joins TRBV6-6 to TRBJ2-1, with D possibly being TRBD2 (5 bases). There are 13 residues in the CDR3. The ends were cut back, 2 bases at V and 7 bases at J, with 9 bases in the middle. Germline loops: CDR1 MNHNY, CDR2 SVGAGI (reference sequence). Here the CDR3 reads CASSYMAGNEQFF. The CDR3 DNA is TGTGCCAGCAGTTACATGGCGGGTAATGAGCAGTTCTTC.

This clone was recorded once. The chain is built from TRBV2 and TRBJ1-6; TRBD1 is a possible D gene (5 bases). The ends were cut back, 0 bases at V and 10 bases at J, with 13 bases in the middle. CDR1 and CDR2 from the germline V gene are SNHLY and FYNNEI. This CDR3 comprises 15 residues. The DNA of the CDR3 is TGTGCCAGCAGTGAAGCGCTTGCAGGGCGGTCACCCCTCCACTTT. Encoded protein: CASSEALAGRSPLHF. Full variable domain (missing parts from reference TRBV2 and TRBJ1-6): EPEVTQTPSHQVTQMGQEVILRCVPISNHLYFYWYRQILGQKVEFLVSFYNNEISEKSEIFDDQFSVERPDGSNFTLKIRSTKLEDSAMYFCASSEALAGRSPLHFGNGTRLTVT.